A single sample is the source of the 30 T cell receptor beta chains below, sequenced in a study of T cells after yellow fever vaccination. TCRdb itself ran the 5' RACE reads through MiXCR, one entry per CDR3 protein. The data contain hundreds of thousands of distinct CDR3 sequences, about 12% of them singletons. The material was PBMCs, obtained on the day of the yellow fever booster vaccination. The receptors come from a man aged 25-40 years who received the YFV17D yellow fever vaccine.

The chain carries TRBV20-1 and TRBJ2-3; D gene ambiguous. V lost 5 bases and J 0 bases, leaving 15 bases between the germline ends. Germline CDR1 reads DFQATT; CDR2 reads SNEGSKA (reference sequence). The CDR3 extends over 15 amino acids. The DNA for the CDR3 is TGCAGTGCTGCCCCAGGTGGTTTTAGCACAGATACGCAGTATTTT. Translated, it gives CSAAPGGFSTDTQYF.

This clonotype was detected only a few times. The genes are TRBV10-3 and TRBJ2-5; 11 nucleotides agree with TRBD2. The ends lost 2 bases at V and 8 bases at J; junction bases unmatched: 1. The CDR3 has 13 residues. Germline V gives CDR1 ENHRY, CDR2 SYGVKD. The CDR3 loop is CAISETSGSTQYF. Here the CDR3 DNA reads TGTGCCATCAGTGAGACTAGCGGGAGCACCCAGTACTTC.

This clonotype appeared a few times. The chain has TRBV7-8 and TRBJ2-1, with TRBD2 identical over 7 bases. Trimming removed 11 bases from V and 5 bases from J; junction bases left unmatched: 12. The CDR3 has 14 amino acids. Germline CDR1 SGHVS, CDR2 FQNEAQ. CDR3 sequence reads: CAAGMTSLHNEQFF. The CDR3 DNA is TGTGCCGCGGGAATGACTAGCCTCCACAATGAGCAGTTCTTC.

The CDR3 protein is CASSLGPGQGKSGNTIYF. The CDR3 DNA reads TGTGCCAGCAGCTTAGGGCCGGGACAGGGCAAATCTGGAAACACCATATATTTT. The chain links TRBV7-2 to TRBJ1-3, with 9 bases lining up with TRBD1. CDR1 and CDR2 from the germline V gene are SGHTA and FQGNSA. J lost 1 base, V lost 1 base, and 8 bases had no gene match. The CDR3 runs 18 residues.

The gene calls are TRBV30 and TRBJ1-5, with D possibly matching TRBD1 (6 bases). The V gene's germline CDR1 is GTSNPN and CDR2 SVGIG (reference sequence). Trimming left V 3 bases short and J 8 bases short, with 17 bases between. There are 14 residues in the CDR3. Written as DNA, the CDR3 is TGTGCCTGGAGCATGGGAGGGGGACAAAAGCCCCAGCATTTT. Its translation: CAWSMGGGQKPQHF.

The chain has TRBV10-3 and TRBJ1-6, with TRBD1 matching over 9 bases. The CDR3 has 14 residues. V shed 10 bases, J shed 9 bases, and the junction held 10 bases outside the gene matches. Germline lookup yields CDR1 ENHRY and CDR2 SYGVKD. As DNA, the CDR3 is TGTGCCAGCATAGCCGGGACAGGGCTTTCACCCCTCCACTTT. This codes for CASIAGTGLSPLHF.

V is TRBV12-3 or TRBV12-4 and J is TRBJ2-1, with unresolved D. The V gene lost 6 bases and the J gene lost 0 bases, with 9 bases spanning the gap. The CDR3 extends over 14 amino acids. In DNA form, the CDR3 reads TGTGCCAGCAGCTACAAGAGCTCCTACAATGAGCAGTTCTTC. It translates to CASSYKSSYNEQFF.

The genes are TRBV7-6 and TRBJ2-1; D uncertain. V was trimmed by 4 bases and J by 1 base, leaving 11 bases between them. CDR3 length: 15 amino acids. CDR1 is SGHVS and CDR2 is FNYEAQ in the germline V gene. The CDR3 DNA follows: TGTGCCAGCAGCTCACCTGGAGATTCCTACAATGAGCAGTTCTTC. It yields the protein CASSSPGDSYNEQFF.

This clonotype was seen only a few times. At one boundary the junction diverges from the germline segment, which might be a read error. The V call is TRBV29-1, the J call TRBJ2-2, with 9 bases matching TRBD2. The CDR3 sequence is 14 residues long. Germline V gives CDR1 SQVTM, CDR2 ANQGSEA. DNA of the CDR3: TGCAGCGTCGTGACTAGCGGAAACACCGGGGAGATGTTTTTT. This gives the protein CSVVTSGNTGEMFF.

V is TRBV5-1 and J is TRBJ2-3; 10 bases fit TRBD1. V trimming: 0 bases; J trimming: 6 bases; junction bases outside the gene matches: 7. CDR3 length: 16 residues. CDR1 and CDR2 (germline): SGHRS, YFSETQ. The CDR3 protein is CASSLGTGGLVDTQYF. CDR3 DNA sequence: TGCGCCAGCAGCTTGGGGACAGGGGGTCTTGTGGATACGCAGTATTTT.

This clonotype came up a few times. The rearrangement links TRBV5-1 to TRBJ1-2; 8 bases fit TRBD1. The CDR3 has 14 residues. Unmatched junction bases numbered 2, after V lost 0 bases and J lost 4 bases. Germline values: CDR1 SGHRS, CDR2 YFSETQ. The CDR3, as DNA: TGCGCCAGCAGCTTGGGACAGGGGCCCTATGGCTACACCTTC. Its protein is CASSLGQGPYGYTF.

This clonotype was detected only a few times. The chain has TRBV12-3 or TRBV12-4 and TRBJ1-1; D is undetermined. The CDR3 is 14 amino acids. Trimming took 0 bases from V and 1 from J, leaving 6 bases between them. CDR3 nucleotides: TGTGCCAGCAGTTTAGCGCTACAGAACACTGAAGCTTTCTTT. It codes for CASSLALQNTEAFF.

This clonotype was seen a handful of times. This chain connects TRBV7-3 to TRBJ2-3; TRBD1 is a possible D gene (6 bases). Trimming removed 5 bases from V and 3 bases from J, with 15 bases in between. Looked up from germline, CDR1 is SGHTA and CDR2 is FQGTGA. CDR3 length: 15 residues. The CDR3: CASSPTQGPTDTQYF. The DNA for the CDR3 is TGTGCCAGCAGCCCCACACAGGGCCCAACAGATACGCAGTATTTT.

Only a few counts were recorded for this clonotype. CDR3 sequence (DNA): TGTGCCAGCAACCCGGGGGAGTGGGCCTGGTCCTACAATGAGCAGTTCTTC. This codes for CASNPGEWAWSYNEQFF. The chain carries TRBV6-1 and TRBJ2-1, with D perhaps TRBD2 (6 bases). Germline loops: CDR1 MNHNS, CDR2 SASEGT. Trimming removed 7 bases from V and 1 base from J, with 20 bases in between. This CDR3 has 17 residues.

This chain links TRBV20-1 with TRBJ2-2; 7 nucleotides match TRBD2. The CDR3 runs to 14 residues. In germline, CDR1 is DFQATT, CDR2 SNEGSKA (reference sequence). V was pared by 1 base and J by 2 bases, with 1 base of the junction left unmatched. Here the CDR3 DNA reads TGCAGTGCTAGAGGCGGGGGAAACACCGGGGAGCTGTTTTTT. Translating gives CSARGGGNTGELFF.

This clonotype has a count of ten or more. The chain recombines TRBV7-2 with TRBJ2-7; D tentatively fits TRBD1 or TRBD2 (6 bases each). The CDR3 runs to 13 residues. The V and J ends lost 3 bases and 5 bases respectively, with 11 bases between them. Germline lookup yields CDR1 SGHTA and CDR2 FQGNSA. CDR3 DNA sequence: TGTGCCAGCAGCTTTGGAGGGGGAAACGAGCAGTACTTC. Protein product: CASSFGGGNEQYF. Combining the CDR3 with reference TRBV7-2 and TRBJ2-7 gives the whole variable domain GAGVSQSPSNKVTEKGKDVELRCDPISGHTALYWYRQSLGQGLEFLIYFQGNSAPDKSGLPSDRFSAERTGGSVSTLTIQRTQQEDSAVYLCASSFGGGNEQYFGPGTRLTVT.

This clonotype was counted at least ten times. The V call is TRBV6-5, the J call TRBJ2-1; the D gene is possibly TRBD2 (6 bases). Trimming pared 2 bases from V and 4 bases from J, leaving 9 bases between. The CDR3 is 14 residues long. Germline V gene data show CDR1 as MNHEY and CDR2 as SVGAGI. CDR3 sequence (DNA): TGTGCCAGCAGTTACGGCGGGGAATACAATGAGCAGTTCTTC. It encodes CASSYGGEYNEQFF.

V gene TRBV2 combines with J gene TRBJ1-1; D is unresolved. Trimming left V 2 bases short and J 1 base short, with 14 bases between. The CDR3 consists of 16 residues. Germline loops: CDR1 SNHLY, CDR2 FYNNEI. DNA for the CDR3: TGTGCCAGCAGTGAATGGGGAACAGAACCGAACACTGAAGCTTTCTTT. As protein: CASSEWGTEPNTEAFF.

Many counts were recorded for this clonotype. V and J are TRBV6-2 or TRBV6-3 and TRBJ1-1; 7 nucleotides match TRBD1. There are 14 residues in the CDR3. Trimming at V came to 6 bases and at J to 0 bases, leaving 4 bases not matched to a gene. Germline lookup yields CDR1 MNHEY and CDR2 SVGEGT. The CDR3 sequence is CASRQGTVNTEAFF. As DNA, the CDR3 is TGTGCCAGCAGACAAGGGACAGTGAACACTGAAGCTTTCTTT.

The V gene is TRBV12-3 or TRBV12-4, the J gene TRBJ1-1; 7 positions agree with TRBD1. Trimming removed 5 bases from V and 0 bases from J; junction bases left unmatched: 6. The CDR3 covers 15 residues. CDR3 protein: CASSDLGQMNTEAFF. The CDR3 bases are TGTGCCAGCAGTGATTTGGGACAGATGAACACTGAAGCTTTCTTT.

Many counts were recorded for this clonotype. The chain links TRBV5-1 to TRBJ2-1; 8 nucleotides line up with TRBD1. From germline, CDR1 is SGHRS and CDR2 YFSETQ. The CDR3 length is 16 residues. The V segment lost 4 bases and the J segment 0 bases; nucleotides outside the gene matches: 6. CDR3 coding DNA: TGCGCCAGCAGCCTTCGAACAGGGGGCTCCTACAATGAGCAGTTCTTC. Encoded protein: CASSLRTGGSYNEQFF. Full variable domain (outside the CDR3, taken from reference TRBV5-1 and TRBJ2-1): KAGVTQTPRYLIKTRGQQVTLSCSPISGHRSVSWYQQTPGQGLQFLFEYFSETQRNKGNFPGRFSGRQFSNSRSEMNVSTLELGDSALYLCASSLRTGGSYNEQFFGPGTRLTVL.

The rearrangement uses TRBV20-1 and TRBJ2-2; 13 positions agree with TRBD2. The CDR3 covers 15 residues. V gave up 6 bases and J gave up 4 bases; unmatched junction bases: 5. The germline V gene encodes CDR1 DFQATT and CDR2 SNEGSKA (reference sequence). The CDR3 protein is CSAQGTSGITGELFF. The CDR3 nucleotides are TGCAGTGCGCAGGGGACTAGCGGGATCACCGGGGAGCTGTTTTTT.

This clonotype was found many times. The chain combines TRBV20-1 with TRBJ2-2; 8 bases line up with TRBD2. After removal of 3 bases from V and 3 bases from J, the junction contained 0 bases not matched to a gene. The CDR3 length is 13 residues. The V gene's germline CDR1 is DFQATT and CDR2 SNEGSKA (reference sequence). The CDR3 sequence: CSARTSDTGELFF. DNA of the CDR3: TGCAGTGCTAGGACTAGCGACACCGGGGAGCTGTTTTTT.

This clonotype was detected only a few times. The chain has TRBV24-1 and TRBJ2-3; no reliable D call. V lost 6 bases and J lost 4, with 13 bases in between. The CDR3 extends over 14 amino acids. Germline-derived CDR1 and CDR2 are KGHDR and SFDVKD. This CDR3 is CATSRHGIADTQYF. CDR3 DNA sequence: TGTGCCACCAGTAGACACGGAATTGCAGATACGCAGTATTTT.

The genes are TRBV11-2 and TRBJ1-5; D remains ambiguous. This CDR3 is 13 amino acids long. Germline V lookup: CDR1 SGHAT, CDR2 FQNNGV. V lost 3 bases, J lost 7 bases, and 10 bases lay in between. CDR3 nucleotides: TGTGCCAGCAGCTTCGGGTTTCGGCAGCCCCAGCATTTT. Protein sequence: CASSFGFRQPQHF.

The chain joins TRBV5-1 to TRBJ2-7, with TRBD1 identical over 11 bases. The junction had 3 bases not matched to a gene; V was cut back by 2 bases and J by 2 bases. Germline V CDR1 and CDR2: SGHRS, YFSETQ. CDR3 length: 15 residues. The CDR3 DNA is TGCGCCAGCAGCTTACAGGGACAGGGGGCCTACGAGCAGTACTTC. This codes for CASSLQGQGAYEQYF. Full variable domain (remainder filled in from reference TRBV5-1 and TRBJ2-7): KAGVTQTPRYLIKTRGQQVTLSCSPISGHRSVSWYQQTPGQGLQFLFEYFSETQRNKGNFPGRFSGRQFSNSRSEMNVSTLELGDSALYLCASSLQGQGAYEQYFGPGTRLTVT.

This clonotype has just a few counts. The chain employs TRBV20-1 and TRBJ2-4, with D perhaps matching TRBD2 (7 bases). The CDR3 runs to 17 residues. Germline V gene sequence: CDR1 DFQATT, CDR2 SNEGSKA (reference sequence). Deletions cut 1 base from V and 0 bases from J, with 16 bases between. This CDR3 is CSARGGGGGGAKNIQYF. In DNA, the CDR3 is TGCAGTGCTAGAGGAGGAGGGGGAGGGGGAGCCAAAAACATTCAGTACTTC.

This clonotype has a count of ten or more. The chain combines TRBV5-1 with TRBJ2-1; no clear D. The CDR3 has 13 amino acids. Germline V gives CDR1 SGHRS, CDR2 YFSETQ. V lost 5 bases and J lost 8, with 14 bases in between. The CDR3 here is CASSHQVGDEQFF. In DNA, the CDR3 is TGCGCCAGCAGTCACCAGGTTGGTGATGAGCAGTTCTTC.

This clonotype was counted only a few times. This rearrangement joins TRBV29-1 to TRBJ2-3; 11 bases map to TRBD1. CDR3 size: 14 residues. Germline V gene data show CDR1 as SQVTM and CDR2 as ANQGSEA. V dropped 4 bases and J dropped 4; count of bases not matched to a gene: 4. In DNA, the CDR3 is TGCAGCGTTGCACGGACAGGGGGCGCAGATACGCAGTATTTT. Translation: CSVARTGGADTQYF.

This clonotype was seen a handful of times. The rearrangement joins TRBV28 to TRBJ2-7; 8 bases line up with TRBD2. The CDR3 is 14 amino acids. Germline loops: CDR1 MDHEN, CDR2 SYDVKM. Trimming took 9 bases from V and 0 from J; bases not matched to a gene: 7. Written as DNA, the CDR3 is TGTGCCAGTAATCTAGCGGGTAGCTCCTACGAGCAGTACTTC. It yields the protein CASNLAGSSYEQYF.